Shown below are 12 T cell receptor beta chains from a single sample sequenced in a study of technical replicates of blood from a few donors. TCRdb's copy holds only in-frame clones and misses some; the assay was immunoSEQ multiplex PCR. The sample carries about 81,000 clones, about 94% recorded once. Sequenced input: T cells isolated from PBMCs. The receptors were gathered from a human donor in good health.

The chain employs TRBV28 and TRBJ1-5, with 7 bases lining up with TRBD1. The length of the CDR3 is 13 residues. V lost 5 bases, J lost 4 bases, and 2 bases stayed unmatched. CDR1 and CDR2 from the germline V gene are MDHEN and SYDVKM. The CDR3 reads CASSDRANQPQHF. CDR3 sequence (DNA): TGTGCCAGCAGTGACAGGGCAAATCAGCCCCAGCATTTT.

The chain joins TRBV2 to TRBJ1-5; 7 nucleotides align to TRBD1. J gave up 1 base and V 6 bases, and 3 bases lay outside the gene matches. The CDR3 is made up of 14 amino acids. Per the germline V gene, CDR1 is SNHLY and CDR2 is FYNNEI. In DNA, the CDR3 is TGTGCCAGCAGGACGACAGGGAGCAATCAGCCCCAGCATTTT. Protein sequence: CASRTTGSNQPQHF.

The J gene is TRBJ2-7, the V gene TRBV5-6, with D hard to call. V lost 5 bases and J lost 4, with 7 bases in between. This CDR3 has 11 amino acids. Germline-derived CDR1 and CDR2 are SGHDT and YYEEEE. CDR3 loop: CASSHRYEQYF. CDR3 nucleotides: TGTGCCAGCAGTCATAGATACGAGCAGTACTTC.

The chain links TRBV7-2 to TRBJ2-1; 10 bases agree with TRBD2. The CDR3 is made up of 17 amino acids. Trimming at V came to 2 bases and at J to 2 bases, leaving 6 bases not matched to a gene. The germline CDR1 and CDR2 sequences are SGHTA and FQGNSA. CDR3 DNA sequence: TGTGCCAGCAGCTTAAATCCCCTAGCGGGAGCCTACAATGAGCAGTTCTTC. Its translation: CASSLNPLAGAYNEQFF.

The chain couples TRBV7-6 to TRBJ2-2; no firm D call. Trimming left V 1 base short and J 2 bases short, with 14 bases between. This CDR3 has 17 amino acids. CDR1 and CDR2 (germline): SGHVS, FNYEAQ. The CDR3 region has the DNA TGTGCCAGCAGCTTAGATGCGAACGGTGATAACACCGGGGAGCTGTTTTTT. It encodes CASSLDANGDNTGELFF.

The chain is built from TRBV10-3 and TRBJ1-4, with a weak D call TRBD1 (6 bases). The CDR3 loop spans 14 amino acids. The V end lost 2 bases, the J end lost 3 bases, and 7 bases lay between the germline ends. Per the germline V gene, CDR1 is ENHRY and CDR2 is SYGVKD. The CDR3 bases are TGTGCCATCAGTGAGGACAGGTCTAATGAAAAACTGTTTTTT. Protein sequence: CAISEDRSNEKLFF.

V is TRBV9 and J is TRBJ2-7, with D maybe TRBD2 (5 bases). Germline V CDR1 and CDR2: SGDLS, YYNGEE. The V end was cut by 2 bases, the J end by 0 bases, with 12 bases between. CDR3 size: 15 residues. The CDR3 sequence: CASSVSGNPSYEQYF. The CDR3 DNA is TGTGCCAGCAGCGTTTCCGGGAATCCCTCCTACGAGCAGTACTTC.

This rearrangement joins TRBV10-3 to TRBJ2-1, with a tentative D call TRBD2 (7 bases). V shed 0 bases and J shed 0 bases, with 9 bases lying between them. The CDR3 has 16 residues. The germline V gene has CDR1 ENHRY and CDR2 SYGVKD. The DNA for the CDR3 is TGTGCCATCAGTGAGTCAGCGGGACACTCCTACAATGAGCAGTTCTTC. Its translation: CAISESAGHSYNEQFF.

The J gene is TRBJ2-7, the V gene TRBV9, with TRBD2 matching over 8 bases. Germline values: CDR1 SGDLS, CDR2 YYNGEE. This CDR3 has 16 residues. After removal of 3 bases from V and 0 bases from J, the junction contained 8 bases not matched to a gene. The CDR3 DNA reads TGTGCCAGCAGCGGGGGTAGCGGGGTACCCTCCTACGAGCAGTACTTC. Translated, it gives CASSGGSGVPSYEQYF.

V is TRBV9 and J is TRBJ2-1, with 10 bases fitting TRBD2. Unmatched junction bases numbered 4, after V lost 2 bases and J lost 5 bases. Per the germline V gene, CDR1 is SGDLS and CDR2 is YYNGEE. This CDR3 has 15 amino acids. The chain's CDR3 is CASSVSGRRDNEQFF. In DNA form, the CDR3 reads TGTGCCAGCAGCGTTAGCGGGAGGAGGGACAATGAGCAGTTCTTC.

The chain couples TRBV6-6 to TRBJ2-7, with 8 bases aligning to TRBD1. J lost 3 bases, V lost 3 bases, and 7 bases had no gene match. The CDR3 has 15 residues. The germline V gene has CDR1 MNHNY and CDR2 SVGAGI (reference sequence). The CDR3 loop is CASSYQTGDLYEQYF. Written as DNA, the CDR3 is TGTGCCAGCAGTTATCAGACAGGGGACCTCTACGAGCAGTACTTC.

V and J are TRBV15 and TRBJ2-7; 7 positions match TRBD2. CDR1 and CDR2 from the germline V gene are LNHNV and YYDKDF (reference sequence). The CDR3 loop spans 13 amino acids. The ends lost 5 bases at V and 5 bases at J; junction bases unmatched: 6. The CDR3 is CATSSTGGDEQYF. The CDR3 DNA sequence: TGTGCCACCAGCTCCACTGGGGGGGACGAGCAGTACTTC.